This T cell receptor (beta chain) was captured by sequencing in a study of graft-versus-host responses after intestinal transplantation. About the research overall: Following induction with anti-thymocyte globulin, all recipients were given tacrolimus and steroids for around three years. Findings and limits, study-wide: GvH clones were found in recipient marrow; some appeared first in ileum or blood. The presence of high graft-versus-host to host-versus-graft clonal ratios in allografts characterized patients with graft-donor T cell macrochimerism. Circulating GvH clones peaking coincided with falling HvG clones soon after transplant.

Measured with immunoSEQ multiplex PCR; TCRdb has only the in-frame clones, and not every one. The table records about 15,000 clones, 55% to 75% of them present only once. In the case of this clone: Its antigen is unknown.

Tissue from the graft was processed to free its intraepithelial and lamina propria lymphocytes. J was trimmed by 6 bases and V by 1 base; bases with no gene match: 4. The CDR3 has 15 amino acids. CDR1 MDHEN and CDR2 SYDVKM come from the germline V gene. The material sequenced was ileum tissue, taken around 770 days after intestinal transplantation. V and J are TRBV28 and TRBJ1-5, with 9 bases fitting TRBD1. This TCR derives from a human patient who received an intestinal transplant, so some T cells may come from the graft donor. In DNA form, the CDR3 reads TGTGCCAGCAGTTTATTACGACAGGGGGGTCAGCCCCAGCATTTT. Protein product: CASSLLRQGGQPQHF.